This is a list of T cell receptor beta chains from one sample in a study of long-term antiretroviral therapy in people with HIV. Only in-frame clones appear in the TCRdb table, and some are missing; sequencing was by immunoSEQ multiplex PCR. The sample has roughly 18,000 clones, approximately 78% seen once. Source: unsorted PBMCs, taken at the start of antiretroviral therapy, before treatment. These receptors all come from a woman aged 40 to 50 with HIV. Both conserved end residues are part of each CDR3. The order of the fields is D gene, J gene, V gene, clone size, CDR3 DNA, CDR3 protein. D genes are given only for firm matches. Clone size is shown for a subset of rows, as once, few, many or a class of expanded clone.

>-|TRBJ2-7|TRBV19|-
TGTGCCAGTAGTCTTCAGGGGACCCTCTACGAGCAGTACTTC
CASSLQGTLYEQYF
>-|TRBJ2-5|TRBV19|-
TGTGCCAGTAGTATACACGTCCAAGAGACCCAGTACTTC
CASSIHVQETQYF
>-|TRBJ1-1|TRBV28|-
TGTGCCAGCAGTTTATACACAGGGTTGAACACTGAAGCTTTCTTT
CASSLYTGLNTEAFF
>TRBD1|TRBJ1-1|TRBV28|-
TGTGCCAGCAGTTTCCAGGACAGGGTAACTGAAGCTTTCTTT
CASSFQDRVTEAFF
>TRBD1|TRBJ1-2|TRBV6-1|once
TGTGCCAGCAGTGACAGGGGGGAGTATGGCTACACCTTC
CASSDRGEYGYTF
>TRBD1|TRBJ1-4|TRBV9|few
TGTGCCAGCAGCGCTCAGGGGGCGATGGAAAAACTGTTTTTT
CASSAQGAMEKLFF
>-|TRBJ2-1|TRBV11-2|-
TGTGCCAGCAGCTTCGGCAGCTACAATGAGCAGTTCTTC
CASSFGSYNEQFF
>TRBD2|TRBJ2-3|TRBV5-1|-
TGCGCCAGCAGCTTGGAGGGGACTAGCGGGAGCACAGATACGCAGTATTTT
CASSLEGTSGSTDTQYF
>-|TRBJ2-7|TRBV28|-
TGTGCCAGCAGCGGCAGGGTCGGACGAATCTACGAGCAGTACTTC
CASSGRVGRIYEQYF
>-|TRBJ2-3|TRBV5-1|-
TGCGCCAGCAGCGTCCCTGGCACAGATACGCAGTATTTT
CASSVPGTDTQYF
>-|TRBJ2-1|TRBV7-3|-
TGTGCCAGCAGCTTAAATGGAGGTCTCAATGAGCAGTTCTTC
CASSLNGGLNEQFF
>TRBD1|TRBJ2-7|TRBV5-6|-
TGTGCCAGCAGCTTGGGACAGGGAAACTACGAGCAGTACTTC
CASSLGQGNYEQYF
>TRBD1|TRBJ2-1|TRBV7-3|once
TGTGCCAGCAGCTGGGGGTCGGGACAGGTGTACAATGAGCAGTTCTTC
CASSWGSGQVYNEQFF
>TRBD2|TRBJ2-3|TRBV19|-
TGTGCCAGTTCCACTAGCGGGGGGGATACGCAGTATTTT
CASSTSGGDTQYF
>-|TRBJ2-1|TRBV11-3|once
TGTGCCAGCAGGTTAGGGAGCTCCTACAATGAGCAGTTCTTC
CASRLGSSYNEQFF
>-|TRBJ1-5|TRBV6-6|-
TGTGCCAGCAGGGATAACAGAGATCAGCCCCAGCATTTT
CASRDNRDQPQHF
>-|TRBJ1-5|TRBV19|-
TGTGCCAGTACCAAGGGGCAGGGCGGCAGTCAGCCCCAGCATTTT
CASTKGQGGSQPQHF
>TRBD1|TRBJ2-7|TRBV18|-
TGTGCCAGCTCACCACCTTCGGGACAGGGCTACGAGCAGTACTTC
CASSPPSGQGYEQYF
>TRBD1|TRBJ1-4|TRBV10-3|once
TGTGCCATCAGTGGGTCAGGGGGAGATGAAAAACTGTTTTTT
CAISGSGGDEKLFF
>-|TRBJ1-4|TRBV28|-
TGTGCCAGCAGTTTATCCGAGGGGGGAATTAAAAAACTGTTTTTT
CASSLSEGGIKKLFF
>-|TRBJ1-1|TRBV6-6|-
TGTGCCAGCAGTTGGGATAGCACTGAAGCTTTCTTT
CASSWDSTEAFF
>-|TRBJ2-7|TRBV7-9|-
TGTGCCAGCAGCTTAATCGGACAGTATAACGAGCAGTACTTC
CASSLIGQYNEQYF
>TRBD1|TRBJ2-5|TRBV28|-
TGTGCCAGCAGCCCCAGGGGGCCAGAGACCCAGTACTTC
CASSPRGPETQYF
>-|TRBJ2-1|TRBV5-6|-
TGTGCCAGCACGGACACTACCTACAATGAGCAGTTCTTC
CASTDTTYNEQFF
>TRBD1|TRBJ2-2|TRBV7-3|-
TGTGCCAGCAGCCCCAGGGACAGGGGTGGCACCGGGGAGCTGTTTTTT
CASSPRDRGGTGELFF
>-|TRBJ1-5|TRBV10-3|-
TGTGCCATCAGCTCCAGGGGCGAGGGTCAGCCCCAGCATTTT
CAISSRGEGQPQHF
>TRBD1|TRBJ1-3|TRBV5-1|-
TGCGCCAGTCGACAGGGGGCTACTGGAAACACCATATATTTT
CASRQGATGNTIYF
>-|TRBJ1-6|TRBV2|once
TGTGCCAGCAGTGCCGACAACAATTCACCCCTCCACTTT
CASSADNNSPLHF
>TRBD2|TRBJ2-5|TRBV27|-
TGTGCCAGCAGCCCGGGGACTAGCGGGGGATTGGAGACCCAGTACTTC
CASSPGTSGGLETQYF
>TRBD1|TRBJ1-4|TRBV28|-
TGTGCCACTCTATCCGGGACAGGGGGTGAAAAACTGTTTTTT
CATLSGTGGEKLFF
>-|TRBJ2-3|TRBV7-6|-
TGTGCCAGCAGCTTAACCCTGGGCACAGATACGCAGTATTTT
CASSLTLGTDTQYF
>TRBD1|TRBJ2-7|TRBV7-2|few
TGTGCCAGCAGCACGACAGGGGTAGAGCAGTACTTC
CASSTTGVEQYF
>TRBD1|TRBJ2-7|TRBV5-5|-
TGTGCCAGCAGCCGGAAGGGGACAGGGAGTGAGCAGTACTTC
CASSRKGTGSEQYF
>-|TRBJ1-2|TRBV30|few
TGTGCCTGGAGTGGATTGGAGATCGCAGATAACTATGGCTACACCTTC
CAWSGLEIADNYGYTF
>-|TRBJ2-2|TRBV7-9|few
TGTGCCAGCAGCTCACTAGATCAGCCCTCCGGGGAGCTGTTTTTT
CASSSLDQPSGELFF
>-|TRBJ1-2|TRBV6-5|-
TGTGCCAGCACCAAGGACGGCCACTATGGCTACACCTTC
CASTKDGHYGYTF
>TRBD2|TRBJ2-3|TRBV7-9|-
TGTGCCAGCAGCCCCCGACTAGCGCCCAGCACAGATACGCAGTATTTT
CASSPRLAPSTDTQYF
>-|TRBJ2-1|TRBV7-6|-
TGTGCCAGCAGCTTACCCCGGGGGAGCTCCTACAATGAGCAGTTCTTC
CASSLPRGSSYNEQFF
>-|TRBJ2-3|TRBV5-1|-
TGCGCCAGCAGCTGGGGTTTGGTCCCAGATACGCAGTATTTT
CASSWGLVPDTQYF
>TRBD1|TRBJ1-3|TRBV28|-
TGTGCCAGCAGCCCAGCCGGACAGGGGACTGGAAACACCATATATTTT
CASSPAGQGTGNTIYF
>-|TRBJ2-6|TRBV4-1|-
TGCGCCAGCAGCCAAAGGGGTGGGGCTAGTGGGGCCAACGTCCTGACTTTC
CASSQRGGASGANVLTF
>TRBD1|TRBJ2-7|TRBV4-1|-
TGCGCCAGCAGCCAACGACAGGGCGGCGAGCAGTACTTC
CASSQRQGGEQYF
>TRBD1|TRBJ2-3|TRBV5-6|-
TGTGCCAGCAGCACCTCCGGACAGGGGCCAAACACAGATACGCAGTATTTT
CASSTSGQGPNTDTQYF
>-|TRBJ1-5|TRBV7-9|-
TGTGCCAGCAGCTTACAAGGGGGGGTAGGTCAGCCCCAGCATTTT
CASSLQGGVGQPQHF